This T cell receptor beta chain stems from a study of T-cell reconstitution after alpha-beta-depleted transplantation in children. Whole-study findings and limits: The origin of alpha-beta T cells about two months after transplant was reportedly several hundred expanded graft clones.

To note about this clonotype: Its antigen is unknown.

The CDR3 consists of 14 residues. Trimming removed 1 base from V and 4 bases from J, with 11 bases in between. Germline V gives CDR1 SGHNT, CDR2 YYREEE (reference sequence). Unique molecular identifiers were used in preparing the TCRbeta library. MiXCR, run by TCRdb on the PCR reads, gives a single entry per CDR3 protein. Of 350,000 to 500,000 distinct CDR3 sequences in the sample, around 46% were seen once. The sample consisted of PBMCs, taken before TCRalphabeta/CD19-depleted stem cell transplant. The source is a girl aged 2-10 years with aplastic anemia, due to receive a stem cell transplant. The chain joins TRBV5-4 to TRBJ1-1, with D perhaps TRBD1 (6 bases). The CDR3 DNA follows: TGTGCCAGCAGCTTGAGGGGGGAAAGCACTGAAGCTTTCTTT. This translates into CASSLRGESTEAFF.